The sequence of this T cell receptor (beta chain) was determined in a study of T cell responses to AZD1222 COVID-19 vaccine. Study observations and caveats: Possibly, clonal diversity was underestimated; donors were largely white British and included more females. Spike-specific TCR breadth and depth went up after people got two AZD1222 doses.

From germline, CDR1 is MDHEN and CDR2 SYDVKM. This CDR3 has 14 residues. Losses at the gene ends were 9 bases for V and 4 bases for J; bases not matched to a gene: 10. To note about this clone: Its antigen remains unidentified.

Data came from immunoSEQ multiplex PCR; TCRdb stores just in-frame clones and leaves some out. The repertoire holds fewer than 200,000 clones, with 85% to 90% as singletons. The chain joins TRBV28 to TRBJ2-3; 7 positions match TRBD1. The source of this sequence is an adult in good health. The input for sequencing was peripheral blood, taken on day 0 of AZD1222 vaccination. The CDR3 spells CASKRQGSADTQYF. CDR3 nucleotides: TGTGCCAGTAAGAGACAGGGTAGCGCAGATACGCAGTATTTT. Based on the CDR3 plus reference TRBV28 and TRBJ2-3, the full variable domain is DVKVTQSSRYLVKRTGEKVFLECVQDMDHENMFWYRQDPGLGLRLIYFSYDVKMKEKGDIPEGYSVSREKKERFSLILESASTNQTSMYLCASKRQGSADTQYFGPGTRLTVL.